This TCR beta chain was captured by sequencing in a study of Ad26.COV2.S vaccination and SARS-CoV-2 variants. The overall study: Participants got Ad26.COV2.S intramuscularly, once or twice 56 days apart.

Some clones are missing from TCRdb's copy, which holds only in-frame ones; the method was immunoSEQ multiplex PCR. The table shows about 400,000 clones, with about 88% occurring only once. Treatment specified: some 20 received Ad26.COV2.S at low or high dose, single or two shots; 5 received placebo; per-sample allocation not given. Material that was analyzed had been drawn on day 63 after the first vaccine or placebo injection. What was given as vaccine was an Ad26 vector encoding Wuhan-strain SARS-CoV-2 spike. Details on this clone: The antigen remains undetermined.

Regarding the study as a whole: Following vaccination, spike-specific CD8+ and CD4+ T cell responses reportedly exhibited substantial breadth.

The sample in question was peripheral blood, obtained in a trial of Ad26.COV2.S vaccine versus placebo. The sequence was obtained from a person aged 18-60 years who received the Ad26.COV2.S COVID-19 vaccine or a placebo.

CDR3 sequence: CASSPPTGAFYNEQFF. The CDR3 region has the DNA TGTGCCAGCAGTCCCCCGACAGGGGCCTTTTACAATGAGCAGTTCTTC. This chain joins TRBV28 and TRBJ2-1, with 8 bases fitting TRBD1. Germline loops: CDR1 MDHEN, CDR2 SYDVKM. The junction had 10 bases not matched to a gene; V was cut back by 5 bases and J by 4 bases. The length of the CDR3 is 16 residues.